This TCR beta chain was recorded in a study of shared clonotypes between healthy human individuals. Sorted-subset replicate PCRs used approximately 180 ng of genomic DNA. This amount corresponded to some 30,000 T cell genomes. Original processing notes: For the immunoSEQ data, sequences were junction-only without quality scores, so filtering differed. Clones were sequenced by immunoSEQ multiplex PCR, and TCRdb holds only the in-frame ones, with some missing. D and trimming were read from the DNA, whereas the V and J calls and clone size are those reported in that table. The sample holds 170,000 or so clones; 66% are singletons and the top ten take about 9.4%. This clone came up a few times. CDR3 size: 15 residues. CDR1 is SEHNR, CDR2 FQNEAQ, per germline (reference sequence). The trim removed 1 base at V and 5 bases at J, leaving 7 bases unmatched.

V and J are TRBV7-9 and TRBJ2-7, with 8 bases identical to TRBD1. This clonotype was sampled from a man under 40 in good health. Material: memory CD4+ T cells sorted from blood. Subset specified: CD45RA-negative fraction. The CDR3 bases are TGTGCCAGCAGCTTAGGTCAGGACAGGGCCCACGAGCAGTACTTC. It translates to CASSLGQDRAHEQYF.